The 25 T cell receptor beta chains below come from one sample, sequenced in a study of blood T cell repertoires in COVID-19. Here immunoSEQ multiplex PCR was the method, and the copy in TCRdb shows in-frame clones only, minus some. The repertoire holds about 110,000 clones, 81% seen once, with around two fifths in the top ten. Sequencing was carried out using peripheral blood. Receptors originate from a man older than 75 with acute or convalescent COVID-19.

The J gene is TRBJ1-1, the V gene TRBV21-1; the table's D call, TRBD1, was not checked against the DNA. TRBV21-1 is a documented pseudogene. This CDR3 has 15 amino acids. The DNA for the CDR3 is TGTGCCAGCAGCAAGCTTCCCCGTACAGGGGAGGAGGCTTTCTTT. Encoded protein: CASSKLPRTGEEAFF.

The rearrangement joins TRBV24-1 to TRBJ2-5; 9 bases fit TRBD1. Germline loops: CDR1 KGHDR, CDR2 SFDVKD. This CDR3 is built from 15 residues. Trimming cost V 2 bases and J 4 bases; bases outside gene matches: 4. The CDR3 nucleotides read TGTGCCACCAGTGATTCCGGACAGGGGAGAGAGACCCAGTACTTC. This sequence encodes CATSDSGQGRETQYF.

This clone was recorded only once. The chain has TRBV19 and TRBJ2-2; the D is unclear. This CDR3 is 13 amino acids long. The germline gives CDR1 LNHDA, CDR2 SQIVND (reference sequence). Trimming removed 2 bases at V and 5 bases at J, with 6 bases between. The CDR3 nucleotides read TGTGCCAGTAGTATACGTCGGACCGGGGAGCTGTTTTTT. It translates to CASSIRRTGELFF.

This chain uses TRBV18 with TRBJ2-2; perhaps TRBD1 as D (5 bases). The V end was cut by 2 bases, the J end by 3 bases, with 10 bases between. Germline CDR1 KGHSH, CDR2 LQKENI. The CDR3 length is 15 residues. CDR3 coding DNA: TGTGCCAGCTCACCAAGGCAGGGTGACACCGGGGAGCTGTTTTTT. It translates to CASSPRQGDTGELFF.

The V and J genes are TRBV7-3 and TRBJ2-1; possible D gene TRBD1, 6 bases. The CDR3 has 15 residues. Per the germline V gene, CDR1 is SGHTA and CDR2 is FQGTGA. V was pared by 1 base and J by 0 bases, with 7 bases between. This CDR3 reads CASSLNRASYNEQFF. In DNA form, the CDR3 reads TGTGCCAGCAGCTTAAACAGGGCCTCCTACAATGAGCAGTTCTTC. Full variable domain (outside the CDR3, taken from reference TRBV7-3 and TRBJ2-1): GAGVSQTPSNKVTEKGKYVELRCDPISGHTALYWYRQSLGQGPEFLIYFQGTGAADDSGLPNDRFFAVRPEGSVSTLKIQRTERGDSAVYLCASSLNRASYNEQFFGPGTRLTVL.

This clone was observed a few times. The chain has TRBV6-2 or TRBV6-3 and TRBJ1-4, with TRBD1 identical over 7 bases. CDR3 length: 18 residues. Germline CDR1 MNHEY, CDR2 SVGEGT. V shed 4 bases, J shed 0 bases, and the junction held 11 bases outside the gene matches. CDR3 DNA: TGTGCCAGCAGTTTGACAGGGCCACCGCTCACAACTAATGAAAAACTGTTTTTT. It codes for CASSLTGPPLTTNEKLFF.

V is TRBV5-1 and J is TRBJ2-7; D is perhaps TRBD2 (6 bases). The CDR3 extends over 15 amino acids. The germline CDR1 and CDR2 sequences are SGHRS and YFSETQ. V was shortened by 0 bases and J by 7 bases, with 17 bases between the two germline ends. The CDR3 sequence is CASSLGGNGIGEQYF. The DNA for the CDR3 is TGCGCCAGCAGCTTGGGCGGGAATGGGATTGGGGAGCAGTACTTC.

With regard to this clone: A junction boundary mismatches the germline segment, possibly from a read error. The CDR3 is CASSVTGYNEQFF. CDR3 nucleotide sequence: TGTGCTAGCAGCGTAACAGGGTACAATGAGCAGTTCTTC. The V call is TRBV7-7, the J call TRBJ2-1, with D perhaps TRBD1 (6 bases). Germline V lookup: CDR1 SSHAT, CDR2 FNYEAQ (reference sequence). The CDR3 length is 13 residues.

The chain has TRBV7-2 and TRBJ2-1; maybe TRBD2 (6 bases). Germline V gene lookup returns CDR1 SGHTA and CDR2 FQGNSA. The CDR3 runs to 16 residues. Trimming removed 4 bases from V and 11 bases from J, with 24 bases in between. The CDR3 is CASSSISGSRAGKQFF. In DNA, the CDR3 is TGTGCCAGCAGCTCTATTAGCGGCTCAAGGGCTGGCAAGCAGTTCTTC.

This rearrangement joins TRBV12-3 or TRBV12-4 to TRBJ1-1, with D hard to call. The CDR3 contains 12 residues. V was cut by 2 bases and J by 6 bases, with 7 bases left in between. For the CDR3, the DNA is TGTGCCAGCAGTTTAACGTCGGCTGAAGCTTTCTTT. Translation: CASSLTSAEAFF.

The V gene is TRBV2, the J gene TRBJ2-5, with a weak D call TRBD1 (6 bases). This CDR3 region has 15 residues. Germline V gives CDR1 SNHLY, CDR2 FYNNEI. Trimming shortened V by 5 bases and J by 9 bases, and 22 bases separated the two germline ends. CDR3 sequence: CASSPNGRGDSSQYF. CDR3 DNA: TGTGCCAGCAGTCCCAACGGCAGGGGAGATTCGTCCCAGTACTTC.

The chain employs TRBV6-2 or TRBV6-3 and TRBJ1-4, with TRBD1 matching 8 bases. CDR3 length: 15 residues. Germline V gene data show CDR1 as MNHEY and CDR2 as SVGEGT. V lost 5 bases to trimming and J lost 7 bases; unmatched junction nucleotides: 9. The CDR3 region is CASSQTGAAGEKLFF. In nucleotides, the CDR3 is TGTGCCAGCAGTCAGACAGGGGCCGCGGGTGAAAAACTGTTTTTT.

The chain carries TRBV29-1 and TRBJ1-5; D might be TRBD1 (5 bases). The V gene's germline CDR1 is SQVTM and CDR2 ANQGSEA. V gave up 4 bases and J gave up 6 bases, with 10 bases separating them. This CDR3 contains 12 residues. In nucleotides, the CDR3 is TGCAGCGTTGTCTCCCAGGGTCAGCCCCAGCATTTT. Its translation is CSVVSQGQPQHF.

The rearrangement uses TRBV11-2 and TRBJ1-1; 8 bases fit TRBD1. This CDR3 contains 15 residues. Germline lookup yields CDR1 SGHAT and CDR2 FQNNGV. Germline trimming cut 5 bases from V and 1 base from J; bases unmatched to any gene: 6. CDR3 DNA sequence: TGTGCCAGCAGCCCCCTGGGGACAGGGAACACTGAAGCTTTCTTT. Protein product: CASSPLGTGNTEAFF.

J is TRBJ1-2 and V is TRBV2; a possible D gene is TRBD1 (5 bases). Germline V gene sequence: CDR1 SNHLY, CDR2 FYNNEI. V lost 3 bases to trimming and J lost 0 bases, with 11 bases between them. The CDR3 consists of 15 residues. The CDR3 DNA follows: TGTGCCAGCAGTGATCGGGGGAAACCTAACTATGGCTACACCTTC. Translated, it gives CASSDRGKPNYGYTF.

This sequence joins TRBV21-1 and TRBJ2-7; the listed D gene, TRBD1, was not tested against the DNA. TRBV21-1 is given as a pseudogene. There are 20 residues in the CDR3. CDR3 in amino acids: CASSRTRNETGAHRGYEQYF. The CDR3 region has the DNA TGTGCCAGCAGCAGGACCAGGAATGAGACAGGGGCTCACCGGGGCTACGAGCAGTACTTC.

The V gene is TRBV18, the J gene TRBJ2-2; 7 bases line up with TRBD1. This CDR3 comprises 16 residues. With 3 bases clipped from V and 0 bases from J, the junction kept 4 bases outside the gene matches. Germline CDR1 and CDR2: KGHSH and LQKENI. Here the CDR3 reads CASSPPGTANTGELFF. The CDR3 DNA is TGTGCCAGCTCACCTCCCGGGACAGCGAACACCGGGGAGCTGTTTTTT.

The chain combines TRBV29-1 with TRBJ1-4, with 8 bases identical to TRBD1. Per germline, CDR1 SQVTM and CDR2 ANQGSEA. This CDR3 contains 12 residues. V shed 7 bases, J shed 6 bases, and the junction held 4 bases outside the gene matches. CDR3 in amino acids: CSAQGGDEKLFF. In DNA, the CDR3 is TGCAGCGCACAGGGGGGCGATGAAAAACTGTTTTTT.

The chain joins TRBV28 to TRBJ2-4; D not resolved. This CDR3 contains 15 residues. Trimming pared 5 bases from V and 0 bases from J, leaving 11 bases between. Germline V gene data show CDR1 as MDHEN and CDR2 as SYDVKM. The CDR3 region is CASSQIQVAKNIQYF. In DNA, the CDR3 is TGTGCCAGCAGTCAGATACAAGTAGCCAAAAACATTCAGTACTTC.

The chain uses TRBV18 and TRBJ1-1; 8 bases line up with TRBD1. J lost 1 base, V lost 5 bases, and 6 bases had no gene match. Germline CDR1 is KGHSH and CDR2 is LQKENI. This CDR3 has 15 amino acids. The CDR3: CASSGQGAANTEAFF. In DNA form, the CDR3 reads TGTGCCAGCTCAGGGCAGGGGGCCGCGAACACTGAAGCTTTCTTT.

V is TRBV2 and J is TRBJ1-2; 7 bases are shared with TRBD1. The J segment lost 4 bases and the V segment lost 8 bases, leaving 13 bases of the junction unmatched. The CDR3 spans 15 residues. Germline CDR1 is SNHLY and CDR2 is FYNNEI. The CDR3 DNA is TGTGCCAGCTTAGACTCGGGACAGTCAATCTATGGCTACACCTTC. It is translated as CASLDSGQSIYGYTF. Full variable domain (remainder filled in from reference TRBV2 and TRBJ1-2): EPEVTQTPSHQVTQMGQEVILRCVPISNHLYFYWYRQILGQKVEFLVSFYNNEISEKSEIFDDQFSVERPDGSNFTLKIRSTKLEDSAMYFCASLDSGQSIYGYTFGSGTRLTVV.

J is TRBJ1-6 and V is TRBV28, with 7 bases lining up with TRBD1. The germline V gene encodes CDR1 MDHEN and CDR2 SYDVKM. This CDR3 has 14 residues. V gave up 5 bases and J gave up 10 bases; unmatched junction bases: 8. The CDR3 is CASSRDRAKSPLHF. CDR3 nucleotides: TGTGCCAGCAGTCGAGACAGGGCGAAATCACCCCTCCACTTT.

This rearrangement joins TRBV5-8 to TRBJ1-1, with D possibly matching TRBD1 (6 bases). The CDR3 loop spans 12 amino acids. The germline V and J ends were trimmed by 7 bases and 14 bases, with 21 bases remaining between them. Germline V gene lookup returns CDR1 SGHTS and CDR2 YDEGEE. The DNA for the CDR3 is TGTGCCAGCCGTCTTACAGGGAGAGGTTTCTTCTTT. Translating it yields CASRLTGRGFFF.

The V gene is TRBV7-9, the J gene TRBJ2-2; unclear D gene. V was trimmed by 3 bases and J by 5 bases, leaving 10 bases between them. The CDR3 consists of 14 residues. Germline V gene lookup returns CDR1 SEHNR and CDR2 FQNEAQ (reference sequence). The CDR3 loop is CASSLTRSTGELFF. Here the CDR3 DNA reads TGTGCCAGCAGCTTGACTCGGTCTACCGGGGAGCTGTTTTTT.

The chain has TRBV5-1 and TRBJ2-3; TRBD2 aligns across 16 bases. Germline assignment: CDR1 SGHRS and CDR2 YFSETQ. V lost 2 bases, J lost 5 bases, and 11 bases stayed unmatched. CDR3 size: 19 residues. The CDR3 protein is CASSFVPGLAGGREDTQYF. The CDR3, as DNA: TGCGCCAGCAGCTTCGTCCCGGGACTAGCGGGAGGGCGAGAAGATACGCAGTATTTT. The whole variable domain, remainder taken from reference TRBV5-1 and TRBJ2-3, is KAGVTQTPRYLIKTRGQQVTLSCSPISGHRSVSWYQQTPGQGLQFLFEYFSETQRNKGNFPGRFSGRQFSNSRSEMNVSTLELGDSALYLCASSFVPGLAGGREDTQYFGPGTRLTVL.